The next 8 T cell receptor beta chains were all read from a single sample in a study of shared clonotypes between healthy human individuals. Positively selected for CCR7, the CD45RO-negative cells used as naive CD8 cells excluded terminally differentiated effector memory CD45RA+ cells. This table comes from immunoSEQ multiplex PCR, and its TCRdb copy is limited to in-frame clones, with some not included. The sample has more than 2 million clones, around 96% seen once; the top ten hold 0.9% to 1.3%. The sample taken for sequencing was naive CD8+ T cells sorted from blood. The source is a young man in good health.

The DNA for the CDR3 is TGTGCCAGCAGTGATGATGGGACAGGGAAAATTAATGAGCAGTTCTTC. This gives the protein CASSDDGTGKINEQFF. The chain links TRBV2 to TRBJ2-1; 9 bases are shared with TRBD1. The germline gives CDR1 SNHLY, CDR2 FYNNEI. The CDR3 spans 16 residues. The V and J ends lost 3 bases and 7 bases, in that order; junction bases with no gene match: 10.

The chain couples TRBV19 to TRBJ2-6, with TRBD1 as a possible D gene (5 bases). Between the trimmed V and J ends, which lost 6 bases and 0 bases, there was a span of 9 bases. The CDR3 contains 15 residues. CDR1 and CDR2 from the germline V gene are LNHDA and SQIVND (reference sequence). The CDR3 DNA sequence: TGTGCCAGTAGGGACACCCTCTCTGGGGCCAACGTCCTGACTTTC. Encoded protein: CASRDTLSGANVLTF. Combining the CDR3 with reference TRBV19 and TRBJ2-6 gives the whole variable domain DGGITQSPKYLFRKEGQNVTLSCEQNLNHDAMYWYRQDPGQGLRLIYYSQIVNDFQKGDIAEGYSVSREKKESFPLTVTSAQKNPTAFYLCASRDTLSGANVLTFGAGSRLTVL.

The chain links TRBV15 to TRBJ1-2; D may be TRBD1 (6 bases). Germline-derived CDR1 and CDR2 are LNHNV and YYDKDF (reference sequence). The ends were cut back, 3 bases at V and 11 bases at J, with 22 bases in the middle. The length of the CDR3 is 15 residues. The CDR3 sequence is CATSSEQGGRSYYTF. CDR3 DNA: TGTGCCACCAGCAGTGAACAGGGTGGTCGTTCCTATTACACCTTC.

CDR3 sequence: CASSGRREEGYNEQFF. CDR3 DNA sequence: TGTGCCAGCAGTGGAAGGCGGGAGGAGGGTTACAATGAGCAGTTCTTC. The V call is TRBV2, the J call TRBJ2-1; 8 bases align to TRBD2. The junction had 9 bases not matched to a gene; V was cut back by 4 bases and J by 4 bases. The CDR3 contains 16 residues. Germline V CDR1 and CDR2: SNHLY, FYNNEI.

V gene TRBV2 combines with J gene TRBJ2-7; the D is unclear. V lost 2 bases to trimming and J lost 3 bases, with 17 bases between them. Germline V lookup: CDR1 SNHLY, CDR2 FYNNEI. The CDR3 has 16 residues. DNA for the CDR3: TGTGCCAGCAGTGAAACCCACACCGAGATCAACTACGAGCAGTACTTC. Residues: CASSETHTEINYEQYF. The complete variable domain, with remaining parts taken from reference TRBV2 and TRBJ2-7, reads EPEVTQTPSHQVTQMGQEVILRCVPISNHLYFYWYRQILGQKVEFLVSFYNNEISEKSEIFDDQFSVERPDGSNFTLKIRSTKLEDSAMYFCASSETHTEINYEQYFGPGTRLTVT.

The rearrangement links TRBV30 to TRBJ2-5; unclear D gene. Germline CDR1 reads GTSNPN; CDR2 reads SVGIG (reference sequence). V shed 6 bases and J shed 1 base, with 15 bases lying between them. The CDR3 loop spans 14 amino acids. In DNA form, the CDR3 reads TGTGCCTGTGGAACATATGACGTCCAAGAGACCCAGTACTTC. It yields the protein CACGTYDVQETQYF.

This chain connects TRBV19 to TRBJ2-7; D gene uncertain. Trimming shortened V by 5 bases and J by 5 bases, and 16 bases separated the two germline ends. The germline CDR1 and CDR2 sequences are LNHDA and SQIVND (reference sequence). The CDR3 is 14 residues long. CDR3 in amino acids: CASSVGPTPDEQYF. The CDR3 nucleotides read TGTGCCAGTAGTGTCGGACCGACCCCGGACGAGCAGTACTTC.

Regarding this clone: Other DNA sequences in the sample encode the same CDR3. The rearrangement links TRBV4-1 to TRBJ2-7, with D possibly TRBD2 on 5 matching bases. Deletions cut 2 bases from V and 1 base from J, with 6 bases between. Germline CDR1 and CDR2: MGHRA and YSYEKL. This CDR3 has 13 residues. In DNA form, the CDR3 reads TGCGCCAGCAGCCAACGGGGATCCTACGAGCAGTACTTC. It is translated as CASSQRGSYEQYF.